These 13 T cell receptor beta chains were sequenced from one sample in a study of identical twins. MiXCR, run by TCRdb on the 5' RACE reads, gives a single entry per CDR3 protein. The sample holds 700,000 or so distinct CDR3 sequences; over 8.5% are singletons and the top ten take 0.8% to 1%. This same sample was also part of a study on yellow fever vaccine responses in identical twins.

The sample consisted of PBMCs. The receptor set was obtained from a young woman in good health.

The J gene is TRBJ1-1, the V gene TRBV28; 7 bases agree with TRBD1. Germline loops: CDR1 MDHEN, CDR2 SYDVKM. The junction had 6 bases not matched to a gene; V was cut back by 1 base and J by 7 bases. The CDR3 covers 14 residues. CDR3 sequence: CASSLSGDSIEAFF. The CDR3 nucleotides read TGTGCCAGCAGTTTATCCGGGGACAGTATTGAAGCTTTCTTT.

This clonotype was picked up many times. The gene calls are TRBV12-3 or TRBV12-4 and TRBJ2-7; the match to TRBD1 covers 8 bases. The V and J ends lost 7 bases and 7 bases, in that order; junction bases with no gene match: 9. This CDR3 spans 13 amino acids. The CDR3 DNA sequence: TGTGCCAGCACCGACAGGGGCGGGGAGGAGCAGTACTTC. Translated: CASTDRGGEEQYF.

This clonotype was recorded a few times. The V gene is TRBV9, the J gene TRBJ2-3; 7 nucleotides line up with TRBD1. J gave up 4 bases and V 7 bases, and 15 bases lay outside the gene matches. Germline V lookup: CDR1 SGDLS, CDR2 YYNGEE. This CDR3 is 16 amino acids long. For the CDR3, the DNA is TGTGCCAGCGGAGTCTCCACAGGGGTTCGGGCAGATACGCAGTATTTT. It encodes CASGVSTGVRADTQYF.

This clonotype was detected ten times or more. The chain recombines TRBV12-3 or TRBV12-4 with TRBJ1-5; no clear D. V lost 5 bases, J lost 0 bases, and 5 bases lay in between. The CDR3 length is 13 residues. CDR3 in DNA: TGTGCCAGCAGTCGTGTTAGCAATCAGCCCCAGCATTTT. Translation gives CASSRVSNQPQHF.

This clonotype was seen many times. The J gene is TRBJ1-1, the V gene TRBV14, with TRBD1 matching over 7 bases. Trimming took 2 bases from V and 4 from J; bases not matched to a gene: 10. The CDR3 spans 16 residues. Germline V gives CDR1 SGHDN, CDR2 FVKESK. Here the CDR3 DNA reads TGTGCCAGCAGCCAACGGAAGACAGGGAGAGGCACTGAAGCTTTCTTT. Translation: CASSQRKTGRGTEAFF.

This clonotype has just a few counts. This chain uses TRBV12-3 or TRBV12-4 with TRBJ1-5; 7 positions agree with TRBD1. V shed 0 bases and J 4 bases; nucleotides not matched to a gene: 3. The CDR3 runs 15 residues. The CDR3: CASSLAQGVNQPQHF. The CDR3 DNA reads as TGTGCCAGCAGTTTAGCCCAGGGGGTTAATCAGCCCCAGCATTTT.

This clonotype has only one observation. The chain combines TRBV19 with TRBJ2-2; D remains unclear. The CDR3 is made up of 13 amino acids. With 7 bases removed from V and 8 bases from J, the gap between germline ends came to 14 bases. The V gene's germline CDR1 is LNHDA and CDR2 SQIVND (reference sequence). CDR3 in DNA: TGTGCCAGTAAAAGGTCTGCCCCGGGGGAGCTGTTTTTT. This sequence encodes CASKRSAPGELFF.

This clonotype occurred many times. CDR3: CSARVLGRDTQYF. DNA for the CDR3: TGCAGTGCTAGAGTACTAGGAAGGGATACGCAGTATTTT. The rearrangement uses TRBV20-1 and TRBJ2-3, with D possibly TRBD2 on 5 matching bases. Looked up from germline, CDR1 is DFQATT and CDR2 is SNEGSKA (reference sequence). The CDR3 length is 13 residues. The V end lost 1 base, the J end lost 6 bases, and 11 bases lay between the germline ends.

This clonotype was counted at least ten times. The chain links TRBV7-8 to TRBJ1-2, with D unresolved. Trimming removed 5 bases at V and 2 bases at J, with 12 bases between. This CDR3 comprises 14 residues. The germline V gene encodes CDR1 SGHVS and CDR2 FQNEAQ. The chain's CDR3 is CASSKGDGNYGYTF. DNA for the CDR3: TGTGCCAGCAGCAAGGGCGACGGGAACTATGGCTACACCTTC. Variable domain in full (rest from reference TRBV7-8 and TRBJ1-2): GAGVSQSPRYKVAKRGQDVALRCDPISGHVSLFWYQQALGQGPEFLTYFQNEAQLDKSGLPSDRFFAERPEGSVSTLKIQRTQQEDSAVYLCASSKGDGNYGYTFGSGTRLTVV.

The table lists this clonotype with a few counts. The rearrangement uses TRBV7-2 and TRBJ2-5; the D call may be TRBD1 or TRBD2 (5 bases each). The CDR3 has 14 residues. Between the trimmed V and J ends, which lost 2 bases and 3 bases, there was a span of 10 bases. From germline, CDR1 is SGHTA and CDR2 FQGNSA. The CDR3 DNA sequence: TGTGCCAGCAGCTTATTTCAGGGAGAAGAGACCCAGTACTTC. Translated: CASSLFQGEETQYF.

In its sample, this clonotype was seen a few times. The chain couples TRBV11-1 to TRBJ2-3; TRBD2 aligns across 11 bases. Losses at the gene ends were 3 bases for V and 2 bases for J; bases not matched to a gene: 7. CDR3 length equals 17 residues. Germline CDR1 reads SGHAT; CDR2 reads FQDESV (reference sequence). CDR3 residues: CASSFLVSGGATDTQYF. The CDR3 nucleotides read TGTGCCAGCAGCTTTTTGGTTAGCGGGGGGGCCACAGATACGCAGTATTTT.

The sample holds a few counts of this clonotype. CDR3 DNA sequence: TGCGCCAGCAGCCAAACTAGACAGGGGGCTTCCTACAATGAGCAGTTCTTC. It yields the protein CASSQTRQGASYNEQFF. The chain recombines TRBV4-3 with TRBJ2-1; the match to TRBD1 covers 10 bases. V shed 2 bases, J shed 1 base, and the junction held 5 bases outside the gene matches. CDR1 is LGHNA, CDR2 YSLEER, per germline. This CDR3 has 17 residues.

The J gene is TRBJ2-5, the V gene TRBV25-1; 7 positions match TRBD2. The CDR3 covers 14 residues. V gave up 6 bases and J gave up 5 bases; unmatched junction bases: 9. Germline V gene sequence: CDR1 MGHDK, CDR2 SYGVNS. The CDR3 sequence: CASSASGGMETQYF. The CDR3 DNA follows: TGTGCCAGCAGCGCTAGCGGTGGAATGGAGACCCAGTACTTC.